This TCR beta chain was obtained from a study of TIL therapy for anti-PD-1-resistant metastatic lung cancer. Turning to the study itself: Patients had a median age of nearly 55 years (range about 38-85).

Trimming took off 2 bases at V and 5 bases at J, with 13 bases between the two ends. This CDR3 is 15 amino acids long. Germline values: CDR1 MNHEY, CDR2 SVGEGT. Time point reported: pre-treatment sample, taken before nivolumab and TIL therapy. Pleural nodules or supraclavicular lymph nodes made up most of the excised metastases sampled. The libraries were made with immunoSEQ v3. Assay used: immunoSEQ multiplex PCR; TCRdb lists only in-frame clones, some missing. The sample yields approximately 95,000 clones, less than 70% seen once. The TCR originated in a person aged 25-85 years with non-small cell lung cancer. This chain connects TRBV6-2 or TRBV6-3 to TRBJ2-1, with D possibly TRBD2 on 6 matching bases. The source was tumor tissue, collected at baseline. The CDR3 DNA follows: TGTGCCAGCAGTTACCGCCGGGGAGGAGACAATGAGCAGTTCTTC. It encodes CASSYRRGGDNEQFF.